This TCR beta chain was observed in a study of T cell responses to AZD1222 COVID-19 vaccine. About this clone: The target antigen is unknown.

Study-wide findings and caveats: Repertoires were obtained solely post-peak T cell response. Unmutated variant regions are reportedly targeted by nearly half of spike-specific TCRs. Clonal diversity was possibly underestimated, and the donors were mostly white British, with more females. Recipients of AZD1222 seropositive at baseline numbered only six or seven.

The assay was immunoSEQ multiplex PCR, and TCRdb's table has in-frame clones only and misses some. This table holds under 200,000 clones, 85% to 95% found once. V dropped 0 bases and J dropped 7 bases, with 12 bases sitting between them. There are 14 residues in the CDR3. The germline gives CDR1 MGHRA, CDR2 YSYEKL. The input for sequencing was peripheral blood, taken on day 0 of AZD1222 vaccination. This TCR was sampled from an adult in good health. This sequence joins TRBV4-1 and TRBJ1-1; TRBD1 might be the D (5 bases). DNA for the CDR3: TGCGCCAGCAGCCAAGACAGGGAGGCGGATGAAGCTTTCTTT. Translating it yields CASSQDREADEAFF.